Below, 13 T cell receptor beta chains from the same sample are listed, as sequenced in a study of cytomegalovirus exposure and HLA in healthy donors. The PCR used 60 Vbeta and 13 Jbeta primers. Using immunoSEQ multiplex PCR, the repertoire was profiled, and TCRdb retains in-frame clones only, with some absent. Of about 120,000 clones in the sample, around 62% were seen once. Sequenced sample: PBMCs. These receptors were taken from a woman between 40 and 50 years old in good health and CMV-seropositive.

The chain uses TRBV7-2 and TRBJ2-7, with 11 bases matching TRBD2. The germline V gene encodes CDR1 SGHTA and CDR2 FQGNSA. This CDR3 contains 14 residues. V trimming: 3 bases; J trimming: 5 bases; junction bases outside the gene matches: 3. The CDR3 loop is CASSFIAGGHEQYF. The CDR3 DNA is TGTGCCAGCAGCTTCATAGCGGGGGGGCACGAGCAGTACTTC.

This chain's CDR3 is CASRIAGPSYEQYF. The DNA of the CDR3 is TGTGCCAGCAGGATAGCGGGACCGTCCTACGAGCAGTACTTC. This chain links TRBV2 with TRBJ2-7; TRBD2 aligns across 8 bases. The V gene end was trimmed by 6 bases and the J gene end by 1 base; junction bases not matched to a gene: 5. Germline V gives CDR1 SNHLY, CDR2 FYNNEI. This CDR3 contains 14 residues.

The genes are TRBV2 and TRBJ2-1; D is ambiguous. Germline CDR1 is SNHLY and CDR2 is FYNNEI. Deletions cut 6 bases from V and 6 bases from J, with 6 bases between. This CDR3 contains 11 residues. DNA of the CDR3: TGTGCCAGCAGGTCAGTCAATGAGCAGTTCTTC. It translates to CASRSVNEQFF.

The V gene is TRBV12-5, the J gene TRBJ2-6; D gene ambiguous. The CDR3 covers 15 residues. The germline CDR1 and CDR2 sequences are LGHNT and FRNRAP. Between the trimmed V and J ends, which lost 7 bases and 0 bases, there was a span of 10 bases. CDR3 nucleotide sequence: TGTGCTAGTGCTTACCGGAGCTCTGGGGCCAACGTCCTGACTTTC. Encoded protein: CASAYRSSGANVLTF.

The gene calls are TRBV6-5 and TRBJ2-6; possibly TRBD1 for D (6 bases). The V and J ends lost 4 bases and 4 bases respectively, with 14 bases between them. Germline loops: CDR1 MNHEY, CDR2 SVGAGI. The CDR3 runs 16 residues. The CDR3 DNA reads as TGTGCCAGCAGTTGCTCGATGAGGGGGGGGGCCAACGTCCTGACTTTC. Protein product: CASSCSMRGGANVLTF.

The V call is TRBV11-3, the J call TRBJ2-3, with D perhaps matching TRBD1 (5 bases). The ends were cut back, 3 bases at V and 8 bases at J, with 15 bases in the middle. This CDR3 is 14 amino acids long. Germline values: CDR1 SGHNT, CDR2 YENEEA. CDR3 nucleotides: TGTGCCAGCAGCTTTAGCAGGGATGCGGCTACGCAGTATTTT. It is translated as CASSFSRDAATQYF.

The rearrangement links TRBV18 to TRBJ2-7; 8 bases are a match to TRBD1. The V segment lost 3 bases and the J segment 0 bases; nucleotides outside the gene matches: 7. The length of the CDR3 is 16 residues. From germline, CDR1 is KGHSH and CDR2 LQKENI. The CDR3 sequence is CASSPGQGSNSYEQYF. CDR3 DNA sequence: TGTGCCAGCTCACCCGGACAGGGTTCAAACTCCTACGAGCAGTACTTC.

The chain links TRBV14 to TRBJ1-1, with TRBD1 identical over 7 bases. V lost 2 bases to trimming and J lost 0 bases; unmatched junction nucleotides: 3. CDR1 and CDR2 from the germline V gene are SGHDN and FVKESK. CDR3 length: 15 amino acids. CDR3 nucleotides: TGTGCCAGCAGCCAAAGGGGGCTGCTGAACACTGAAGCTTTCTTT. Protein product: CASSQRGLLNTEAFF.

The chain joins TRBV29-1 to TRBJ2-1; tentatively, D is TRBD1 (9 bases). CDR1 SQVTM and CDR2 ANQGSEA come from the germline V gene. The V and J ends lost 3 bases and 3 bases respectively, with 18 bases between them. The CDR3 runs to 16 residues. CDR3 residues: CSVDSGGDRVYNEQFF. For the CDR3, the DNA is TGCAGCGTTGACTCGGGAGGGGACAGGGTCTACAATGAGCAGTTCTTC.

This chain uses TRBV11-2 with TRBJ2-1, with D perhaps matching TRBD1 (5 bases). V dropped 0 bases and J dropped 10 bases, with 13 bases sitting between them. CDR3 length equals 14 residues. Germline V gene lookup returns CDR1 SGHAT and CDR2 FQNNGV. CDR3 in DNA: TGTGCCAGCAGCTTAGATTTAAGGGGTAGCGAGCAGTTCTTC. Residues: CASSLDLRGSEQFF.

The genes are TRBV5-1 and TRBJ2-5; perhaps TRBD1 as D (5 bases). The DNA end is a closer match to TRBJ2-7, so the J assignment may be wrong. Per germline, CDR1 SGHRS and CDR2 YFSETQ. This CDR3 contains 15 residues. The DNA of the CDR3 is TGCGCCAGCAGCTTGTCGACAGAATACTCCTACGAGCAGTACTTC. Protein: CASSLSTEYSYEQYF.

V gene TRBV7-2 combines with J gene TRBJ2-7; D is unresolved. The germline V and J ends were trimmed by 1 base and 0 bases, with 7 bases remaining between them. Germline V gene sequence: CDR1 SGHTA, CDR2 FQGNSA. CDR3 length: 14 residues. CDR3 in amino acids: CASSLDISSYEQYF. For the CDR3, the DNA is TGTGCCAGCAGCTTAGACATCTCCTCCTACGAGCAGTACTTC.

Note on this clone: Mismatch with germline at one junction end may stem from a read error. At the DNA level, this CDR3 is encoded by other sequences in the same sample as well. This chain uses TRBV7-2 with TRBJ2-7, with 7 bases matching TRBD1. CDR3 length equals 13 residues. The germline V gene encodes CDR1 SGHTA and CDR2 FQGNSA. This CDR3 reads CASSSSTGYEQYF. CDR3 sequence (DNA): TGCGCCAGCAGCTCATCGACAGGGTACGAGCAGTACTTC.